This T cell receptor beta chain was identified during a study of blood T cell repertoires in COVID-19. The wider study: T cells, B-cell-depleted T cells, or PBMCs provided the cDNA or gDNA that served as material.

The CDR3 consists of 14 residues. V lost 4 bases, J lost 1 base, and 8 bases lay in between. In germline, CDR1 is MNHNS, CDR2 SASEGT. In the source study's methods: Amplification from reference gene primers served as the basis for estimated nucleated cell counts. The method was immunoSEQ multiplex PCR; TCRdb's version includes in-frame clones alone and lacks a portion of them. V, J and clone size reflect that table, while D and trimming were determined from the DNA. The sample holds under 150,000 clones; roughly 88% are singletons and the top ten take less than 8.5%. The J gene is TRBJ1-5, the V gene TRBV6-1; perhaps TRBD1 as D (5 bases). The sample taken for sequencing was peripheral blood. This clonotype was obtained from a woman in her seventies who had recovered from COVID-19. The CDR3 bases are TGTGCCAGCAGTGGGCCAGGGAGCAATCAGCCCCAGCATTTT. Its protein product is CASSGPGSNQPQHF.